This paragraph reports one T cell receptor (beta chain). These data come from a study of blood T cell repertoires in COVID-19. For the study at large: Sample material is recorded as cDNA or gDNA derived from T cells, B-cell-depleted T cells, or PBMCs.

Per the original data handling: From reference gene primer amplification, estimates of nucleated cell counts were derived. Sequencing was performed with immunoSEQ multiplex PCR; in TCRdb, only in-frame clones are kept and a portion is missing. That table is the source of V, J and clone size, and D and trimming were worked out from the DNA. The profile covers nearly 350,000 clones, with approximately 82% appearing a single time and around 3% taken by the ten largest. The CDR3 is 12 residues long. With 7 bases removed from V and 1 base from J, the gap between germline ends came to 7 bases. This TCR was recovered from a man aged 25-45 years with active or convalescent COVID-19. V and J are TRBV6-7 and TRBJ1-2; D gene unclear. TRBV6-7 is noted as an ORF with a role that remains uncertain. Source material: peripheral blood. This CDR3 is CASIELNYGYTF. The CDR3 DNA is TGTGCCAGCATCGAACTTAACTATGGCTACACCTTC.